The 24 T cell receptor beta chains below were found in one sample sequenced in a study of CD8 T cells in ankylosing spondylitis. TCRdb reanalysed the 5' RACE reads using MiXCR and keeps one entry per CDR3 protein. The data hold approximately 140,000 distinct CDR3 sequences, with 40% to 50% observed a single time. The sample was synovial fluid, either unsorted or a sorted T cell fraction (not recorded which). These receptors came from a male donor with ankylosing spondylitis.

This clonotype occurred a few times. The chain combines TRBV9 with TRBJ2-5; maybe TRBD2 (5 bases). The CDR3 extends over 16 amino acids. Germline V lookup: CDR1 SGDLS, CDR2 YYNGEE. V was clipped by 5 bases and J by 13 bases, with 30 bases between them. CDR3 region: CASSPHIQRYPEVLYF. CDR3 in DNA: TGTGCCAGCAGTCCCCATATACAGCGCTACCCGGAGGTACTGTACTTC.

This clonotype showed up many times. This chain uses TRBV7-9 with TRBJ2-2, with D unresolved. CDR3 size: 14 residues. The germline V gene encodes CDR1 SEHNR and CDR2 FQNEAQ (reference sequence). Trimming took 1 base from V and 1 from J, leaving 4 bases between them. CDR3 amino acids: CASSLGVNTGELFF. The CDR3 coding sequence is TGTGCCAGCAGCTTAGGCGTGAACACCGGGGAGCTGTTTTTT.

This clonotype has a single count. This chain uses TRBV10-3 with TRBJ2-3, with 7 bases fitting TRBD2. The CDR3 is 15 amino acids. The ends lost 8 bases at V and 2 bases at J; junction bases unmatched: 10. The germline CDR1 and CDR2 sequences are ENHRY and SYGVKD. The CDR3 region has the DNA TGTGCCATCCGTGTGACGCGGGGGTACACAGATACGCAGTATTTT. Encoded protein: CAIRVTRGYTDTQYF.

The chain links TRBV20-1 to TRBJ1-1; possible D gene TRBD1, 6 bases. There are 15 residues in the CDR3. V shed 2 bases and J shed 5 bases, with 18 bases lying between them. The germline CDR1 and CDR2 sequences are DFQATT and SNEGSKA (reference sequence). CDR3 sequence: CSARSLAGEVTEAFF. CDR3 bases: TGCAGTGCTAGATCATTAGCAGGGGAGGTGACTGAAGCTTTCTTT.

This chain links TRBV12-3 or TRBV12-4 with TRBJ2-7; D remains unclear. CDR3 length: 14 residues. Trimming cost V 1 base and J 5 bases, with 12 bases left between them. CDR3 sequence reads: CASSLGVSSNEQYF. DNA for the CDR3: TGTGCCAGCAGTTTAGGAGTGAGTAGCAACGAGCAGTACTTC.

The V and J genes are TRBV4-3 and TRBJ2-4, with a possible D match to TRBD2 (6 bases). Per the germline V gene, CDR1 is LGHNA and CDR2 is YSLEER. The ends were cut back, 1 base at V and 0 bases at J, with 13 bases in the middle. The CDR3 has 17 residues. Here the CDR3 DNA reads TGCGCCAGCAGCCAAGGGACGGGAGTCTCAGCCAAAAACATTCAGTACTTC. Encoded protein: CASSQGTGVSAKNIQYF.

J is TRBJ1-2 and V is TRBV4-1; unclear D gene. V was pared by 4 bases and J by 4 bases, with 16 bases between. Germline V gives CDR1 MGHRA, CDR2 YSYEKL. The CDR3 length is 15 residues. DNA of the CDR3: TGCGCCAGCAGCCTCTTCCCTCCGATACCCTATGGCTACACCTTC. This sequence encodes CASSLFPPIPYGYTF.

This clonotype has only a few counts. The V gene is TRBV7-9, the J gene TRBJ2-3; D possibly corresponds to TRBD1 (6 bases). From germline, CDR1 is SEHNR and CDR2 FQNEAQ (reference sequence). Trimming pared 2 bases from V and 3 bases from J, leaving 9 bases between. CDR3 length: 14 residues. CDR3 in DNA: TGTGCCAGCAGCTTAAAGAGGGGGACAGATACGCAGTATTTT. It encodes CASSLKRGTDTQYF.

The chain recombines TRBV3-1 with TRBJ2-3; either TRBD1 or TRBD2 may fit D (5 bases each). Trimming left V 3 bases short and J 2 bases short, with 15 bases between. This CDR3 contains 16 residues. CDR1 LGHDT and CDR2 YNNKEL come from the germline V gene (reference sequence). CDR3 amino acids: CASSHTRDLTTDTQYF. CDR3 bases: TGTGCCAGCAGCCATACCCGGGACCTTACCACAGATACGCAGTATTTT.

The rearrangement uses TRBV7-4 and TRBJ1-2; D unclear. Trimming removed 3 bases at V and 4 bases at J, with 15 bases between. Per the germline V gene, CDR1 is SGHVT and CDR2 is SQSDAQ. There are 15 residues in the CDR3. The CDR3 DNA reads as TGTGCCAGCAGCTTGGCAGCGGGCCCCTCCTATGGCTACACCTTC. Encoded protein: CASSLAAGPSYGYTF.

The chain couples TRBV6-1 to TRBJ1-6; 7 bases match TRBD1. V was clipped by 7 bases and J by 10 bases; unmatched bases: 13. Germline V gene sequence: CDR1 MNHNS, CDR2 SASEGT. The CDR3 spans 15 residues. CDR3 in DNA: TGTGCCAGCATCGCCGAGGGGGCAGGTGTATCACCCCTCCACTTT. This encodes CASIAEGAGVSPLHF.

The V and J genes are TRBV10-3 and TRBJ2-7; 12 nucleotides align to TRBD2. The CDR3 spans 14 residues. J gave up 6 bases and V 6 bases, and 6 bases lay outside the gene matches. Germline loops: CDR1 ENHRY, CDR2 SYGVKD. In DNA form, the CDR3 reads TGTGCCATCAGGTGGACTAGCGGGGTGGGCGAGCAGTACTTC. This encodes CAIRWTSGVGEQYF.

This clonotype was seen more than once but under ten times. The CDR3 nucleotides read TGTGCCAGCAGCTTAGGGTGGGGGGAGGCATCCTACGAGCAGTACTTC. This sequence encodes CASSLGWGEASYEQYF. The rearrangement links TRBV7-2 to TRBJ2-7, with D possibly matching TRBD2 (6 bases). CDR1 and CDR2 (germline): SGHTA, FQGNSA. V lost 1 base and J lost 1, with 14 bases in between. The CDR3 has 16 residues.

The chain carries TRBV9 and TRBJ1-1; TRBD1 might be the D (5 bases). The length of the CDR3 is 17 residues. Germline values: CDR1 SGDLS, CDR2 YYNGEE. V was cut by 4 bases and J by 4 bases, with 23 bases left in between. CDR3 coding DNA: TGTGCCAGCAGCTCCCTGGTAGGGGTCGCCAGAGGCACTGAAGCTTTCTTT. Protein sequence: CASSSLVGVARGTEAFF.

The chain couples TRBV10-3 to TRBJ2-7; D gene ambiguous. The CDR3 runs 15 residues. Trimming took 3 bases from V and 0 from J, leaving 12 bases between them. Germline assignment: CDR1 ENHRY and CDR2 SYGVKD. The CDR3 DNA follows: TGTGCCATCAGTGAAACCCCCTGGGGCTCCTACGAGCAGTACTTC. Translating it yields CAISETPWGSYEQYF.

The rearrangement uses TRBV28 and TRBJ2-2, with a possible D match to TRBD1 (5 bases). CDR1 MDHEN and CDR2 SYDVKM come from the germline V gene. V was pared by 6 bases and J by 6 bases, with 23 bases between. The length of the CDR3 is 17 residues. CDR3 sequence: CASSRIDSTSTAGELFF. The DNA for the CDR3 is TGTGCCAGCAGCAGAATAGACAGCACCTCCACCGCCGGGGAGCTGTTTTTT.

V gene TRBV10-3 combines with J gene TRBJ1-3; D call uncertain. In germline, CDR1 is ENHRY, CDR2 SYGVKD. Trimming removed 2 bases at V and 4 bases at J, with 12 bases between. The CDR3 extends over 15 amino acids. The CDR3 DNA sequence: TGTGCCATCAGTGAGACACTTCCCGGGGGAAACACCATATATTTT. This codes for CAISETLPGGNTIYF.

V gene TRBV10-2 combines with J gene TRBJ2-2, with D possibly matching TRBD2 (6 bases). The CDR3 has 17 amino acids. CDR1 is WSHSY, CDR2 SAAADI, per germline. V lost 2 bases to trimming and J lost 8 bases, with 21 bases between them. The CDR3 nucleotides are TGCGCCAGCAGTGAGACCCGACTAGATCGGGGCACTGGGGAGCTGTTTTTT. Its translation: CASSETRLDRGTGELFF.

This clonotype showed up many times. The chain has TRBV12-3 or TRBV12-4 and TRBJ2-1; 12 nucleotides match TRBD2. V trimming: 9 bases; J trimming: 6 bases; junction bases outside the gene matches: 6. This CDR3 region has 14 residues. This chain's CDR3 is CASATSGRPNEQFF. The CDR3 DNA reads TGTGCCAGTGCAACTAGCGGGAGGCCCAATGAGCAGTTCTTC.

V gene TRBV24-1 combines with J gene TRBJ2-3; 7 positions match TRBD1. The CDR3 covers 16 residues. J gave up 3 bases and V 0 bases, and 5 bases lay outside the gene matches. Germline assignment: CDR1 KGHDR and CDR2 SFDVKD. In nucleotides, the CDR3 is TGTGCCACCAGTGATTTGGGGCCAGGGGGTACAGATACGCAGTATTTT. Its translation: CATSDLGPGGTDTQYF.

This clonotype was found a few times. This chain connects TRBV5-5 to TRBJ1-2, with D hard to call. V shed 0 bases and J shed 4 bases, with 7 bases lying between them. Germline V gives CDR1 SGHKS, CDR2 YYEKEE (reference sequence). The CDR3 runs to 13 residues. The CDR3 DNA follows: TGTGCCAGCAGCTTGGTTTGGATCTATGGCTACACCTTC. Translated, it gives CASSLVWIYGYTF.

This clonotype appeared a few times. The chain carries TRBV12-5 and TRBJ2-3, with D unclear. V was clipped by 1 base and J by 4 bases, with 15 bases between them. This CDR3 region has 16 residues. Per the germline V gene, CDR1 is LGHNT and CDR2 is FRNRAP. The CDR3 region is CASGLGPTYPADTQYF. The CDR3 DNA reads TGTGCTAGTGGTTTGGGACCTACGTACCCTGCAGATACGCAGTATTTT.

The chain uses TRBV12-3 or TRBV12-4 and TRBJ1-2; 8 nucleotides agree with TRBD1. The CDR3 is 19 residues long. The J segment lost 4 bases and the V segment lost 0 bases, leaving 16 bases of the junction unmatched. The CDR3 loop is CASSLALWEDRANIYGYTF. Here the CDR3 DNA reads TGTGCCAGCAGTTTAGCGCTGTGGGAGGACAGGGCGAATATCTATGGCTACACCTTC.

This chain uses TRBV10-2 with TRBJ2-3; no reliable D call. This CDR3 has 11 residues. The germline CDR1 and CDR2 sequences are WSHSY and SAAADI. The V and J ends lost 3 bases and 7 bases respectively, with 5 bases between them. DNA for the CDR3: TGCGCCAGCAGTGACGGAAATACGCAGTATTTT. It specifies CASSDGNTQYF.